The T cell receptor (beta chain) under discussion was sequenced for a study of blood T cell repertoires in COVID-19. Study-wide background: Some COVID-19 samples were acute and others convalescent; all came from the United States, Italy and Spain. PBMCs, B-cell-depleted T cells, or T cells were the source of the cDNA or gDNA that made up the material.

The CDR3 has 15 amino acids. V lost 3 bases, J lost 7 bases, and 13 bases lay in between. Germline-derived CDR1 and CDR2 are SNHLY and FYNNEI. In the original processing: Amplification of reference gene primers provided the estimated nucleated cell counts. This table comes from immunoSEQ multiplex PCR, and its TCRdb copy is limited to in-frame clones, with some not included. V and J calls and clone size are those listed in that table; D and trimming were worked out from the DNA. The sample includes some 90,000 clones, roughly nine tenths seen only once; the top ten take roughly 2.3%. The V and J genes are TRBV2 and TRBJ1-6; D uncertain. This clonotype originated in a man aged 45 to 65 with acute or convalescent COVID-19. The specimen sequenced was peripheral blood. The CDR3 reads CASSDPPAVNSPLHF. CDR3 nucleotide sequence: TGTGCCAGCAGTGACCCGCCCGCAGTCAATTCACCCCTCCACTTT.